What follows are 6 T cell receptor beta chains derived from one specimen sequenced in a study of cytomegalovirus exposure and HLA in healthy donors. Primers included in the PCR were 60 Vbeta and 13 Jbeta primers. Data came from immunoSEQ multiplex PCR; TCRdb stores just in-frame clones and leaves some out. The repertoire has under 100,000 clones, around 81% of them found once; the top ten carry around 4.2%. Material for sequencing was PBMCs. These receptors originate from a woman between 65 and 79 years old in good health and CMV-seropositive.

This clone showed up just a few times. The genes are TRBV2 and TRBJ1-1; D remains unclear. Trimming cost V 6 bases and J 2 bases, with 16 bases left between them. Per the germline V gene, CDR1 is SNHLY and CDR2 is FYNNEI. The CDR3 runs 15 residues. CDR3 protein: CASSVSPRENTEAFF. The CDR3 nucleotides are TGTGCCAGCAGCGTTTCCCCCCGGGAAAACACTGAAGCTTTCTTT.

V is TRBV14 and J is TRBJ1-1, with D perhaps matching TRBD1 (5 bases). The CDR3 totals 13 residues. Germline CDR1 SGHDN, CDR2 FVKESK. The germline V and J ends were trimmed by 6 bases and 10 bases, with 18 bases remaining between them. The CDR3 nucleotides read TGTGCCAGCAGTCAGAAGCAGGGTCTAGGAGCTTTCTTT. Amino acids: CASSQKQGLGAFF.

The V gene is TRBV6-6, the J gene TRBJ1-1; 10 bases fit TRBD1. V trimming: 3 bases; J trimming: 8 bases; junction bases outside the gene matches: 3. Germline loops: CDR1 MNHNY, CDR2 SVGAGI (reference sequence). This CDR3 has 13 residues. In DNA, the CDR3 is TGTGCCAGCAGTTATTTGGACAGGGGGGAAGCTTTCTTT. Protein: CASSYLDRGEAFF.

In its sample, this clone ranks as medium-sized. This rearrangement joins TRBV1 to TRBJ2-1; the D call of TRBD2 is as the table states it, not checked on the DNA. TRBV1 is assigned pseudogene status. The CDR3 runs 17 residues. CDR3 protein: CTSSQEGLAGGGCEQFF. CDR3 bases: TGCACCAGCAGCCAGGAAGGTCTCGCGGGGGGGGGTTGTGAGCAGTTCTTC.

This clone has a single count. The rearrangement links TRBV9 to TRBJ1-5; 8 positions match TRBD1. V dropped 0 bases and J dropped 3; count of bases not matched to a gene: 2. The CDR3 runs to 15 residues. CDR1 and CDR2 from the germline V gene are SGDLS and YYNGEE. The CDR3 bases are TGTGCCAGCAGCGTAGGACAGGGGATCAATCAGCCCCAGCATTTT. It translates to CASSVGQGINQPQHF.

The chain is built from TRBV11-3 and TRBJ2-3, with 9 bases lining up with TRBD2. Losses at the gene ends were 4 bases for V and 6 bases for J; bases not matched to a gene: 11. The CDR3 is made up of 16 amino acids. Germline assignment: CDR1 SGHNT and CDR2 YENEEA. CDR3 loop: CASSSRAGGDADTQYF. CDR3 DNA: TGTGCCAGCAGCTCCAGGGCGGGGGGGGATGCGGATACGCAGTATTTT.